This record looks at one TCR beta chain sequence and its context. Its specificity is unknown. The entry originates in a study of post-analysis software for immune sequencing data. Across the study: Disease courses included relapsing-remitting, secondary progressive and progressive-relapsing multiple sclerosis. Points from the study as a whole: There were five TRBV segments more frequent in patients than controls, and TRBV5-6, TRBV5-1 and TRBV20-1 were among them. Samples from one preparation batch, clustered by F measure, grouped strongly together. Versus controls, multiple sclerosis patients showed significantly lower diversity (normalized Chao1).

Researchers reported that TCR beta cDNA libraries carried unique molecular identifiers. The yield from around 1 to 10 million T cells was roughly 500,000 cDNA molecules in total. TCRdb ran MiXCR on the PCR reads and lists one entry per CDR3 protein. The table lists about 210,000 distinct CDR3 sequences, roughly 30% of them singletons, with less than 4% in the top ten. The length of the CDR3 is 13 residues. CDR1 and CDR2 from the germline V gene are LGHDT and YNNKEL (reference sequence). V was trimmed by 1 base and J by 7 bases, leaving 10 bases between them. This sequence joins TRBV3-1 and TRBJ1-1; tentatively, D is TRBD1 (5 bases). The sequenced sample was blood. The sequence came from a girl aged 2-17 years with multiple sclerosis. The CDR3 is CASSQVSGVEAFF. As DNA, the CDR3 is TGTGCCAGCAGCCAAGTTTCGGGGGTTGAAGCTTTCTTT.